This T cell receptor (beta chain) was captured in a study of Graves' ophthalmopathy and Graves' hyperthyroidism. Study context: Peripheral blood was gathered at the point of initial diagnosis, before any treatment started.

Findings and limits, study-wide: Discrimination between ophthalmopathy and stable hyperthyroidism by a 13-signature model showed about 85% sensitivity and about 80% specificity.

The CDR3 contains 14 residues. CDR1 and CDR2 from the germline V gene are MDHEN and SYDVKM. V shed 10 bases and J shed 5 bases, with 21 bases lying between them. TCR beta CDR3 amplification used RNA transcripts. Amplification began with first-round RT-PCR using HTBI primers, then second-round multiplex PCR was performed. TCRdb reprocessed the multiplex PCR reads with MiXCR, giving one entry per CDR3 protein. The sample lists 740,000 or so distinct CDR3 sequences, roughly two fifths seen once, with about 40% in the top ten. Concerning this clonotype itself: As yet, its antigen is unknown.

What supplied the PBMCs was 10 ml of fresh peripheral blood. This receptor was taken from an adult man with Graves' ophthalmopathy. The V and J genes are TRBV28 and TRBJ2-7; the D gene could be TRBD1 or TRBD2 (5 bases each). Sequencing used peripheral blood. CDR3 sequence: CATVVLLGTHEQYF. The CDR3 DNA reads TGTGCCACCGTAGTCTTACTGGGGACCCACGAGCAGTACTTC.